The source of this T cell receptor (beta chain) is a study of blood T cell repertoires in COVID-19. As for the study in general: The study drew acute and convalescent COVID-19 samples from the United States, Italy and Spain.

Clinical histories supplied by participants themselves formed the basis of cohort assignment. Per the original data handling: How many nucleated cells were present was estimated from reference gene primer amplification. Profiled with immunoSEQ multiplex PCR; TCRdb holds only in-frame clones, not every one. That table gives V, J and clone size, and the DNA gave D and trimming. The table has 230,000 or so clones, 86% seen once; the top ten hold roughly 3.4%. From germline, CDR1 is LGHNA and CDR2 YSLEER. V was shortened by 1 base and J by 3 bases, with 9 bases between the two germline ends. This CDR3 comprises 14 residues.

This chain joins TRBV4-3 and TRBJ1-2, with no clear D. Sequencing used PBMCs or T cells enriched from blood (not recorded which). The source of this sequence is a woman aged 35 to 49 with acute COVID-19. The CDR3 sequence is CASSQGGSDYGYTF. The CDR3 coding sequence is TGCGCCAGCAGCCAAGGAGGCAGCGACTATGGCTACACCTTC.